This T cell receptor beta chain emerged from a study of control samples from healthy donors and cancer patients. The table lists this clone with a count of one. Clones were read by immunoSEQ multiplex PCR, and TCRdb kept only the in-frame ones, dropping some. Among some 120,000 clones, roughly 92% were seen once, and the ten largest hold approximately 0.58%. CDR3 length: 13 amino acids. Germline V gene sequence: CDR1 LNHDA, CDR2 SQIVND (reference sequence). Trimming removed 3 bases from V and 1 base from J, with 6 bases in between. The clonotype was recovered from a man older than 75 with head and neck cancer. The chain couples TRBV19 to TRBJ1-1; D is unresolved. Sequencing used PBMCs. CDR3 residues: CASSIAKNTEAFF. DNA for the CDR3: TGTGCCAGTAGTATTGCGAAGAACACTGAAGCTTTCTTT.